These T cell receptor beta chains were read from a single sample in a study of cytomegalovirus exposure and HLA in healthy donors. Profiled with immunoSEQ multiplex PCR; TCRdb holds only in-frame clones, not every one. The sample carries hundreds of thousands of clones, 65% to 80% recorded once. What was sequenced was PBMCs. These receptors all stem from a girl between 2 and 10 years old in good health and CMV-seronegative. CDR3s include the opening cysteine and the closing phenylalanine or tryptophan. A D gene is named only where the DNA matches it firmly. Rows give clone size only sometimes, using once, few, many, or a class for an expanded clone.

V: TRBV5-1
D: TRBD1
J: TRBJ2-7
size: .
DNA: TGCGCCAGCAGCCCGAAAGGGGTGGACAGGGACGTCTACGAGCAGTACTTC
CDR3: CASSPKGVDRDVYEQYF

V: TRBV7-3
D: .
J: TRBJ2-3
size: few
DNA: TGTGCCAGCAGCGTCGGGGGTGCAGATACGCAGTATTTT
CDR3: CASSVGGADTQYF

V: TRBV6-1
D: TRBD1
J: TRBJ2-7
size: .
DNA: TGTGCCAGCAGTGACCGGGACAGGGGGTACGAGCAGTACTTC
CDR3: CASSDRDRGYEQYF

V: TRBV27
D: TRBD1
J: TRBJ1-6
size: few
DNA: TGTGCCAGCGGCCCAGGGGGTCGGTATTCACCCCTCCACTTT
CDR3: CASGPGGRYSPLHF

V: TRBV7-8
D: .
J: TRBJ1-2
size: .
DNA: TGTGCCAGCAGCTCTGCGGGAGCTAACTATGGCTACACCTTC
CDR3: CASSSAGANYGYTF

V: TRBV27
D: .
J: TRBJ1-1
size: .
DNA: TGTGCCAGCAGTTTCGGGGTCGGCACTGAAGCTTTCTTT
CDR3: CASSFGVGTEAFF

V: TRBV5-1
D: TRBD2
J: TRBJ2-5
size: .
DNA: TGCGCCAGCAGCATAACCGGGGGGGGCCAAGAGACCCAGTACTTC
CDR3: CASSITGGGQETQYF

V: TRBV27
D: .
J: TRBJ1-1
size: .
DNA: TGTGCCAGCAGTTTAGAGGGTTATGCGAAGAACACTGAAGCTTTCTTT
CDR3: CASSLEGYAKNTEAFF

V: TRBV30
D: .
J: TRBJ1-2
size: .
DNA: TGTGCCTGGAGTCCCATAGGCCCGGAGTATGGCTACACCTTC
CDR3: CAWSPIGPEYGYTF

V: TRBV6-5
D: .
J: TRBJ1-6
size: once
DNA: TGTGCCAGCAGCCTACTAAACAAGGAGTCACCCCTCCACTTT
CDR3: CASSLLNKESPLHF

V: TRBV21-1
D: .
J: TRBJ2-5
size: .
DNA: TGTGCCAGCAGCAAAGCCAAGAGTCAAGAGACCCAGTACTTC
CDR3: CASSKAKSQETQYF

V: TRBV5-1
D: TRBD1
J: TRBJ2-1
size: .
DNA: TGCGCCAGCAGCTTGGATTGGGACAGGGGGAATGAGCAGTTCTTC
CDR3: CASSLDWDRGNEQFF

V: TRBV30
D: .
J: TRBJ1-2
size: few
DNA: TGTGCCGGAGAGGGAGGGAGGAGGAAAAATGGCTACACCTTC
CDR3: CAGEGGRRKNGYTF

V: TRBV5-1
D: TRBD1
J: TRBJ1-1
size: .
DNA: TGCGCCAGTTCCTTGACAGGGGCTAAAAACACTGAAGCTTTCTTT
CDR3: CASSLTGAKNTEAFF

V: TRBV11-3
D: .
J: TRBJ2-5
size: few
DNA: TGTGCCAGCAGCCGTACAGGGTCGGAGACCCAGTACTTC
CDR3: CASSRTGSETQYF

V: TRBV7-2
D: .
J: TRBJ2-5
size: once
DNA: TGTGCCAGCAGCTTAGCCGGGAGCCCAGGGACCCAGTACTTC
CDR3: CASSLAGSPGTQYF

V: TRBV7-6
D: .
J: TRBJ2-1
size: .
DNA: TGTGCCAGCAGCTCCGCGCTATTGAGAAACAATGAGCAGTTCTTC
CDR3: CASSSALLRNNEQFF

V: TRBV21-1
D: .
J: TRBJ1-1
size: few
DNA: TGTGCCAAAATTAGCGGAGGGGTCGACAGGGCCAACACTGAAGCTTTCTTT
CDR3: CAKISGGVDRANTEAFF

V: TRBV30
D: .
J: TRBJ1-2
size: .
DNA: TGTGCCTGGAGTCCCAGGGCAAGGCATGGCTACACCTTC
CDR3: CAWSPRARHGYTF

V: TRBV15
D: .
J: TRBJ1-4
size: .
DNA: TGTGCCACCAGCAGAGATGTGGCGGCTGGTGCAACTAATGAAAAACTGTTTTTT
CDR3: CATSRDVAAGATNEKLFF

V: TRBV18
D: TRBD1
J: TRBJ1-2
size: .
DNA: TGTGCCAGCTCACCGACAGGGAATGGCTACACCTTC
CDR3: CASSPTGNGYTF

V: TRBV27
D: .
J: TRBJ1-2
size: .
DNA: TGTGCCAGCAGTTTATCCGCGCTAATCACCCCCCCGGGGAACTATGGCTACACCTTC
CDR3: CASSLSALITPPGNYGYTF